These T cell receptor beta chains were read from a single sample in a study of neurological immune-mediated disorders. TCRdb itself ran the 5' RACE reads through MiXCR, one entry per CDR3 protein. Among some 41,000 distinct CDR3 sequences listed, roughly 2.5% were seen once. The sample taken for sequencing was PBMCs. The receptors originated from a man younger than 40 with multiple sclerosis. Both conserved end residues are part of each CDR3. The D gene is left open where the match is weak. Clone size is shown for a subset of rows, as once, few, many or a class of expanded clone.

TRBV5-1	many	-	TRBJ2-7	CASSQYFYEQYF	TGCGCCAGCAGCCAATATTTCTACGAGCAGTACTTC
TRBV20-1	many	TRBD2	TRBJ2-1	CSARAISRASGSKDEQFF	TGCAGTGCTAGAGCAATTTCGCGGGCTAGCGGGAGTAAGGATGAGCAGTTCTTC
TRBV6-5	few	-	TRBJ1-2	CASSDPTGESSFSYTF	TGTGCCAGCAGTGATCCCACGGGGGAAAGTTCTTTTAGCTACACCTTC
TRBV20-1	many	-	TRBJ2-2	CSASRQEGYSGELFF	TGCAGTGCTAGCAGACAGGAGGGATACTCCGGGGAGCTGTTTTTT
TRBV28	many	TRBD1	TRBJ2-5	CASSARGPETQYF	TGTGCCAGCAGTGCCAGGGGGCCGGAGACCCAGTACTTC
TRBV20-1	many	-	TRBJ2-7	CSAIPLYRESSYEQYF	TGCAGTGCTATCCCCCTCTACCGGGAGTCGTCCTACGAGCAGTACTTC
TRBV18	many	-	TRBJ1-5	CASSQGSHNQPQHF	TGTGCCAGCTCACAAGGAAGCCACAATCAGCCCCAGCATTTT
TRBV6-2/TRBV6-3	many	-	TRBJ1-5	CASSLADNQAQHF	TGTGCCAGCAGCCTGGCTGACAACCAGGCCCAGCATTTT
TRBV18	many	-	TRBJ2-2	CASSSVRTGPGELFF	TGTGCCAGCTCATCGGTCAGAACGGGGCCCGGGGAGCTGTTTTTT
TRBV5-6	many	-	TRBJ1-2	CASSRGRSPNYGYTF	TGTGCCAGCAGCCGTGGACGGAGTCCTAACTATGGCTACACCTTC
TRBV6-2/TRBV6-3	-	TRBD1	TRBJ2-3	CASSYSRGSTDTQYF	TGTGCCAGCAGTTACTCCAGGGGGAGCACAGATACGCAGTATTTT
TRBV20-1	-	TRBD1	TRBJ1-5	CSASQGGRGQPQHF	TGCAGTGCTAGTCAGGGGGGTAGAGGACAGCCCCAGCATTTT
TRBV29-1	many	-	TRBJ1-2	CSVVMDGSYGYTF	TGCAGCGTTGTAATGGACGGCTCCTATGGCTACACCTTC
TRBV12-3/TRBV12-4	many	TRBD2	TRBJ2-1	CASSRLAVTYNEQFF	TGTGCCAGCAGTCGACTAGCGGTGACCTACAATGAGCAGTTCTTC
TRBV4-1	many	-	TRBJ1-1	CASSHVISNTEAFF	TGCGCCAGCAGCCACGTGATTTCGAACACTGAAGCTTTCTTT
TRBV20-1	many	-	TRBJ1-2	CSVPMISTNKTGKGYTF	TGCAGTGTTCCCATGATCAGTACAAACAAAACAGGGAAGGGCTACACCTTC
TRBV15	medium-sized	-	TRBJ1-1	CATSQRRATEAFF	TGTGCCACCAGTCAACGTCGGGCCACTGAAGCTTTCTTT
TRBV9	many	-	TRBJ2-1	CASSVRGPSNGEQFF	TGTGCCAGCAGCGTCCGCGGACCTTCCAACGGTGAGCAGTTCTTC
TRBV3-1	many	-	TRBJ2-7	CASSLTHNEGGEQYF	TGTGCCAGCAGCCTCACCCACAACGAGGGCGGCGAGCAGTACTTC
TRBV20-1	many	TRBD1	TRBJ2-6	CSAARGQGASGANVLTF	TGCAGTGCTGCAAGAGGTCAGGGGGCTTCTGGGGCCAACGTCCTGACTTTC
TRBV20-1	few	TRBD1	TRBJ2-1	CSAEDRGRGNEQFF	TGCAGTGCTGAGGACAGGGGGCGCGGGAATGAGCAGTTCTTC
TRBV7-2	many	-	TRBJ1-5	CASSLEWVFNQPQHF	TGTGCCAGCAGCTTAGAGTGGGTGTTCAATCAGCCCCAGCATTTT
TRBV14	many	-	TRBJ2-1	CASSRVGGAYNEQFF	TGTGCCAGCAGCCGAGTCGGCGGGGCCTACAATGAGCAGTTCTTC
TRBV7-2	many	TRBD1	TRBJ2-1	CASSAQGQGGRGEQFF	TGTGCCAGCAGCGCCCAGGGACAGGGGGGTCGTGGTGAGCAGTTCTTC
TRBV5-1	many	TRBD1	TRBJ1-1	CASSLDRGTEAFF	TGCGCCAGCAGCTTGGACAGGGGCACTGAAGCTTTCTTT
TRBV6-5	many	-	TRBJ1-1	CASSYSVRTEAFF	TGTGCCAGCAGTTACTCGGTGCGCACTGAAGCTTTCTTT
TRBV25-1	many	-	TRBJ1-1	CASSEGGLAGNTEAFF	TGTGCCAGCAGTGAAGGGGGGTTGGCAGGGAACACTGAAGCTTTCTTT
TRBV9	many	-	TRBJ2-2	CASSVGPFSRTGELFF	TGTGCCAGCAGCGTAGGGCCTTTTTCGAGAACCGGGGAGCTGTTTTTT
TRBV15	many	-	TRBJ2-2	CATSRVGVGELFF	TGTGCCACCAGCAGAGTGGGGGTCGGGGAGCTGTTTTTT
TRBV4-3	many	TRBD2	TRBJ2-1	CASSQDRWREWGNEQFF	TGCGCCAGCAGCCAAGATCGATGGCGGGAGTGGGGGAATGAGCAGTTCTTC
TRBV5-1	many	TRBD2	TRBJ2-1	CASSLVVRTSYNEQFF	TGCGCCAGCAGCTTGGTCGTCCGGACTAGCTACAATGAGCAGTTCTTC
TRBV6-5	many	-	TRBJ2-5	CASRNRGMKETQYF	TGTGCCAGCCGAAACCGGGGGATGAAAGAGACCCAGTACTTC
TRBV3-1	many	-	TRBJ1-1	CASSNRARAFF	TGTGCCAGCAGCAACAGGGCAAGGGCTTTCTTT
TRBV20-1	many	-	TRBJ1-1	CSVRTFPMNTEAFF	TGCAGTGTTAGGACTTTTCCCATGAACACTGAAGCTTTCTTT
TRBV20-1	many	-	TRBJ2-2	CSARLGTGELFF	TGCAGTGCTAGGTTAGGCACCGGGGAGCTGTTTTTT